The following is a T cell receptor (beta chain) sequence with its context. Its antigen is not known. The data were taken from a study of cytomegalovirus exposure and HLA in healthy donors. At the level of the study: A later analysis reported the 100 to 150 validation repertoires used the same platform as the 666 first-cohort repertoires. Study-wide results and limits: Cytomegalovirus association was listed for 164 TCR beta chains.

Repertoires were generated with immunoSEQ multiplex PCR, while TCRdb's copy carries only in-frame clones and drops some. The repertoire has around 130,000 clones, over 85% of them found once; the top ten carry around 3.1%. The CDR3 loop spans 12 amino acids. Germline V gene data show CDR1 as SGDLS and CDR2 as YYNGEE. V lost 3 bases, J lost 14 bases, and 17 bases lay in between. The chain joins TRBV9 to TRBJ1-2, with D perhaps matching TRBD1 (5 bases). The TCR sequence derives from a young man in good health and CMV-seronegative. Sequencing was performed on PBMCs. The CDR3 nucleotides are TGTGCCAGCAGCGCCCTGGGGCAGGGCCAGACCTTC. Protein product: CASSALGQGQTF.